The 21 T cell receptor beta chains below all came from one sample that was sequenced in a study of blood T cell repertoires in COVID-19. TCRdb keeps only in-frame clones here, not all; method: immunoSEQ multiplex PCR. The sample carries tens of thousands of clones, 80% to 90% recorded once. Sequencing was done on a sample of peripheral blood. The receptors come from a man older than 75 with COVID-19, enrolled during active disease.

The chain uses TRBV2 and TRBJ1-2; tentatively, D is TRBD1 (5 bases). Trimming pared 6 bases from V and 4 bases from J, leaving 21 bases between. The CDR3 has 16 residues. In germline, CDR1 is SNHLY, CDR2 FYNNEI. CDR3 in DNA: TGTGCCAGCAGCGGAGCCAGCAGGGCCTTACCCTATGGCTACACCTTC. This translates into CASSGASRALPYGYTF.

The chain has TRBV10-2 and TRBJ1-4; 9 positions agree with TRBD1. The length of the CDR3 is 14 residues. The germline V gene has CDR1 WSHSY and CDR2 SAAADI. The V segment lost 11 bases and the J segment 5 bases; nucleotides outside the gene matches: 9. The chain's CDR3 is CASRRGTGNEKLFF. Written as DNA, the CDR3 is TGCGCCTCACGTCGTGGGACAGGGAATGAAAAACTGTTTTTT.

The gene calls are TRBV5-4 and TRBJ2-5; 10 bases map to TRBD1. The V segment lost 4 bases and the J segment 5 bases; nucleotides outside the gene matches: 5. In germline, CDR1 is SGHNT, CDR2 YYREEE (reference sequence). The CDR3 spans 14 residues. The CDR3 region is CASSPRTGGETQYF. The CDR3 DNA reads TGTGCCAGCAGCCCACGGACAGGGGGGGAGACCCAGTACTTC.

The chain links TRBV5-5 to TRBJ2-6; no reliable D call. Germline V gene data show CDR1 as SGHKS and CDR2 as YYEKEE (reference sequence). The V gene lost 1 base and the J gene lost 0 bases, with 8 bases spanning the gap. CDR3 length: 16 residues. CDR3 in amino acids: CASSLTDSSGANVLTF. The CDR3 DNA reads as TGTGCCAGCAGCTTGACAGATTCCTCTGGGGCCAACGTCCTGACTTTC.

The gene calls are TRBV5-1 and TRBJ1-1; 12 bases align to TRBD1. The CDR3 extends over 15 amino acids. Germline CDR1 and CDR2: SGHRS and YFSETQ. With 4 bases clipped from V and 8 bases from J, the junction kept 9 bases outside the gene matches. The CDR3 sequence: CASSVRGQGAGEAFF. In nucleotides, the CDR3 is TGCGCCAGCAGCGTGAGGGGACAGGGGGCTGGGGAAGCTTTCTTT.

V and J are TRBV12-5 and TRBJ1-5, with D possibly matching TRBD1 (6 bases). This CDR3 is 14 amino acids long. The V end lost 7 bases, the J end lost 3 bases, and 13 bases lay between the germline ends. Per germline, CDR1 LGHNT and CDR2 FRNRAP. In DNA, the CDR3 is TGTGCTAGTGCTATACAGGGTTTCAATCAGCCCCAGCATTTT. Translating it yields CASAIQGFNQPQHF.

The DNA of the CDR3 is TGTGCCAGCAGCTTAGTTACAGATTCACCCCTCCACTTT. Translated, it gives CASSLVTDSPLHF. J is TRBJ1-6 and V is TRBV7-2; no clear D. The V end was cut by 1 base, the J end by 8 bases, with 6 bases between. From germline, CDR1 is SGHTA and CDR2 FQGNSA. This CDR3 comprises 13 residues.

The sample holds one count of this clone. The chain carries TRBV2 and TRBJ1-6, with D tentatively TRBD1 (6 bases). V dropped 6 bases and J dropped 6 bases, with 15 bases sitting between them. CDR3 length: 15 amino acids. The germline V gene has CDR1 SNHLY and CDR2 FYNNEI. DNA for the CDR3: TGTGCCAGCAGAGAAACAGGGATTAGTAATTCACCCCTCCACTTT. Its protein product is CASRETGISNSPLHF.

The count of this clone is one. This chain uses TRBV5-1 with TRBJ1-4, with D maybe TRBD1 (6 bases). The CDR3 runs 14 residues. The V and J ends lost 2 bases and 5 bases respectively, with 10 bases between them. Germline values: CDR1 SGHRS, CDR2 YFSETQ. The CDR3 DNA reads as TGCGCCAGCAGCTTACTCGGACAGAATGAAAAACTGTTTTTT. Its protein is CASSLLGQNEKLFF.

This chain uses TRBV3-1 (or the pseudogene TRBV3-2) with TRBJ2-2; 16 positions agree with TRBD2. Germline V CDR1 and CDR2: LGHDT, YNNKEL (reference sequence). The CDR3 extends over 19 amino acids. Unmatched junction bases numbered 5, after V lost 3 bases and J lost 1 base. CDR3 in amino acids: CASSHRGTSGGVNTGELFF. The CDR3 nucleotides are TGTGCCAGCAGCCACCGCGGGACTAGCGGGGGGGTGAACACCGGGGAGCTGTTTTTT.

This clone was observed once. CDR3: CASSARAGSYGYTF. The DNA for the CDR3 is TGTGCCAGCAGTGCCCGAGCGGGGAGCTATGGCTACACCTTC. This sequence joins TRBV28 and TRBJ1-2; D is uncertain. V dropped 5 bases and J dropped 4 bases, with 14 bases sitting between them. This CDR3 spans 14 amino acids. CDR1 MDHEN and CDR2 SYDVKM come from the germline V gene.

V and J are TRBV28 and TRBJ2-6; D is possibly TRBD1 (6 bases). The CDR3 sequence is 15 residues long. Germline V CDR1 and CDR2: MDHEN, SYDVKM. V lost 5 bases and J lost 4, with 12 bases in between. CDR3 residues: CASSHNRAGANVLTF. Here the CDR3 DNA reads TGTGCCAGCAGTCACAACAGGGCAGGGGCCAACGTCCTGACTTTC.

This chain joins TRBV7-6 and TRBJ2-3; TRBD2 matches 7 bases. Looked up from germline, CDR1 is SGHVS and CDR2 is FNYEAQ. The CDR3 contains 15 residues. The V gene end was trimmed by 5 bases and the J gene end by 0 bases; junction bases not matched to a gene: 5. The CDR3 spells CASSPAGASTDTQYF. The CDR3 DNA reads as TGTGCCAGCAGCCCGGCGGGAGCTAGCACAGATACGCAGTATTTT.

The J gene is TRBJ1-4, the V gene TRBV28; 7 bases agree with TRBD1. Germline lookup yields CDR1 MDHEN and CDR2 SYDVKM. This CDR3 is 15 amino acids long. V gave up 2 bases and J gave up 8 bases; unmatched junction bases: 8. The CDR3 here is CASSLPGQPSEKLFF. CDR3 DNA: TGTGCCAGCAGTTTACCGGGACAGCCGTCCGAAAAACTGTTTTTT.

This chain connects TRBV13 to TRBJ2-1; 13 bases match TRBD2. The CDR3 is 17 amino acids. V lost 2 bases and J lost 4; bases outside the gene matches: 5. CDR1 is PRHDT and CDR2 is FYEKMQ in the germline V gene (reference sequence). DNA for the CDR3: TGTGCCAGCAGCTTAACCCGACTAGCGGGGGGTTACAATGAGCAGTTCTTC. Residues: CASSLTRLAGGYNEQFF.

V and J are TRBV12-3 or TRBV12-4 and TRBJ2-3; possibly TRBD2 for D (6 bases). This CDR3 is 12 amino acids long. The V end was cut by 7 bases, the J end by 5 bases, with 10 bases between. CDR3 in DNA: TGTGCCAGCACCACTAGCCTAGATACGCAGTATTTT. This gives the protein CASTTSLDTQYF.

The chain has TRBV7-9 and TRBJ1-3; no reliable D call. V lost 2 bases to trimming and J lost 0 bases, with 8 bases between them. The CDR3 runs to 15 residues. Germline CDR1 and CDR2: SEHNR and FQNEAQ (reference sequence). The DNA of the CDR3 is TGTGCCAGCAGCTTACAGGCCCTCTCTGGAAACACCATATATTTT. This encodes CASSLQALSGNTIYF.

The CDR3 loop is CASSEGTGDEKLFF. The CDR3, as DNA: TGTGCCAGCAGTGAGGGGACAGGGGATGAAAAACTGTTTTTT. V gene TRBV2 combines with J gene TRBJ1-4; 10 bases align to TRBD1. Unmatched junction bases numbered 1, after V lost 3 bases and J lost 6 bases. Germline-derived CDR1 and CDR2 are SNHLY and FYNNEI. The CDR3 has 14 residues.

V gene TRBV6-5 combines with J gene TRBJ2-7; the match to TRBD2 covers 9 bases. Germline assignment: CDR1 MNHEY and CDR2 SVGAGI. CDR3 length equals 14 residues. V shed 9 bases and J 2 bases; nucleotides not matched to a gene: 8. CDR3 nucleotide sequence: TGTGCCAGTGAATTAGCGGGGGCCACCTACGAGCAGTACTTC. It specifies CASELAGATYEQYF.

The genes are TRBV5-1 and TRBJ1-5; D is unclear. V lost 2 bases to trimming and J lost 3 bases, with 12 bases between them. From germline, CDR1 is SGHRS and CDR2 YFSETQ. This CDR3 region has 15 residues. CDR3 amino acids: CASSFIESHNQPQHF. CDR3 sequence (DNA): TGCGCCAGCAGCTTCATAGAGAGCCACAATCAGCCCCAGCATTTT.

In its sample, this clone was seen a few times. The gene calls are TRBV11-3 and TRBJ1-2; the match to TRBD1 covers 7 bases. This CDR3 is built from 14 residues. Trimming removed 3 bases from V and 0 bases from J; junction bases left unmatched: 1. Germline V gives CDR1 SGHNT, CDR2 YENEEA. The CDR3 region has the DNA TGTGCCAGCAGCTTCGGGACAGCTAACTATGGCTACACCTTC. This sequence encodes CASSFGTANYGYTF.